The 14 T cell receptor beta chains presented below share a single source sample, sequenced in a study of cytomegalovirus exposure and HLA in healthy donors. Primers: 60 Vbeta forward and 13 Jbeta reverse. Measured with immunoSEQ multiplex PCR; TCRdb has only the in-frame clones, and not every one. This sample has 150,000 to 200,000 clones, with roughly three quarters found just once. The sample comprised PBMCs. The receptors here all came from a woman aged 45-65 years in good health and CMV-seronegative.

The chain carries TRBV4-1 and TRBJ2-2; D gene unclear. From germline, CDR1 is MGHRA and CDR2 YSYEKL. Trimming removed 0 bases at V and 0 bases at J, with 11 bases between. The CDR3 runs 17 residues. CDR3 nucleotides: TGCGCCAGCAGCCAAGAACGTCAGGTAGCGAACACCGGGGAGCTGTTTTTT. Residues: CASSQERQVANTGELFF.

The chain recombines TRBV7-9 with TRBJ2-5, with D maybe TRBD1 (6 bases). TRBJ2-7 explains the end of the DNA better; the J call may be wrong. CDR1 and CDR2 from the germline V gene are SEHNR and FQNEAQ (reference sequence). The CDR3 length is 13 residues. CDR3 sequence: CASRRGSSYEQYF. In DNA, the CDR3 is TGTGCCAGCAGGAGGGGGAGCTCCTACGAGCAGTACTTC.

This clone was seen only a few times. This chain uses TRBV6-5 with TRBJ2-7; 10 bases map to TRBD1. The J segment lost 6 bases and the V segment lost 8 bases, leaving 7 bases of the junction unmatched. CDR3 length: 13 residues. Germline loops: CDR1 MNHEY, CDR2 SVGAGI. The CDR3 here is CASGAGQGFEQYF. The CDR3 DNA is TGTGCCAGCGGGGCGGGACAGGGGTTCGAGCAGTACTTC.

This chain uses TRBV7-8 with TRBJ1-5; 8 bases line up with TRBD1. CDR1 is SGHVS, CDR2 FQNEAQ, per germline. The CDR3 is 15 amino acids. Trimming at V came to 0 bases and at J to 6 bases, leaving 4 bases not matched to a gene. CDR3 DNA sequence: TGTGCCAGCAGCTTAGCTGGACAGGGAGGTCAGCCCCAGCATTTT. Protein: CASSLAGQGGQPQHF. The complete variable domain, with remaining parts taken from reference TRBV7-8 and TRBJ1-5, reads GAGVSQSPRYKVAKRGQDVALRCDPISGHVSLFWYQQALGQGPEFLTYFQNEAQLDKSGLPSDRFFAERPEGSVSTLKIQRTQQEDSAVYLCASSLAGQGGQPQHFGDGTRLSIL.

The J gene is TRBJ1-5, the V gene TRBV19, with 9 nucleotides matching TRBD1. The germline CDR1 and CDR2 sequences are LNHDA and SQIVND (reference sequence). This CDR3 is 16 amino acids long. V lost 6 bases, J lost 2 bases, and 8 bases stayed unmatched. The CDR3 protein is CASRADRGRGNQPQHF. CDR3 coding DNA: TGTGCCAGTAGAGCGGACAGGGGCAGGGGCAATCAGCCCCAGCATTTT.

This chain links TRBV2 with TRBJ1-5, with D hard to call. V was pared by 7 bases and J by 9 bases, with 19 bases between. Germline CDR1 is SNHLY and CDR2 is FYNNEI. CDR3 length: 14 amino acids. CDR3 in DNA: TGTGCCAGCAACGAGGCCGCAACCCGGGTGCCCCAGCATTTT. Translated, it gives CASNEAATRVPQHF.

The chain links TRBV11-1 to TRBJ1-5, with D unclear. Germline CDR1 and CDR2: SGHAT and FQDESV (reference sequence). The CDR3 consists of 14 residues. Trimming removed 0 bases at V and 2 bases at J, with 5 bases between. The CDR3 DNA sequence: TGTGCCAGCAGCTTAGCTAGAGGCAATCAGCCCCAGCATTTT. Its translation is CASSLARGNQPQHF.

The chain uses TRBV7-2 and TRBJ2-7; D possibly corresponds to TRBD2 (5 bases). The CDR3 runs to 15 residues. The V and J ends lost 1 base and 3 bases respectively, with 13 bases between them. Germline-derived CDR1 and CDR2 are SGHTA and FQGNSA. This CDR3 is CASSLESDGGYEQYF. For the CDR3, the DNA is TGTGCCAGCAGCTTAGAAAGTGACGGAGGCTACGAGCAGTACTTC. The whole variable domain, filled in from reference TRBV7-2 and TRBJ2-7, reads GAGVSQSPSNKVTEKGKDVELRCDPISGHTALYWYRQSLGQGLEFLIYFQGNSAPDKSGLPSDRFSAERTGGSVSTLTIQRTQQEDSAVYLCASSLESDGGYEQYFGPGTRLTVT.

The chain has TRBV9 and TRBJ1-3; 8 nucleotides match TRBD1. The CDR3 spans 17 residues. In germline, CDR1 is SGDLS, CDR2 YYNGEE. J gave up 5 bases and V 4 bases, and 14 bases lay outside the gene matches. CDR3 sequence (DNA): TGTGCCAGCAGCAATGACGCCAGGGGGCGAGTGAGAAACACCATATATTTT. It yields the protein CASSNDARGRVRNTIYF.

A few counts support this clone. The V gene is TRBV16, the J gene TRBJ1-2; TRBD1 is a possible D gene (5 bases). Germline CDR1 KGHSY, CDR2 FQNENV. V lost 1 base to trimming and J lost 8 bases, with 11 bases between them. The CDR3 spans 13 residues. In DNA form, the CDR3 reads TGTGCCAGCAGCCAATATTCGAAGGGGGGCTACACCTTC. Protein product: CASSQYSKGGYTF.

The chain's CDR3 is CSVVPGTDTQYF. The CDR3 DNA reads TGCAGCGTTGTACCGGGCACAGATACGCAGTATTTT. V and J are TRBV29-1 and TRBJ2-3; D remains unclear. In germline, CDR1 is SQVTM, CDR2 ANQGSEA. The CDR3 runs to 12 residues. Trimming cost V 4 bases and J 1 base, with 6 bases left between them.

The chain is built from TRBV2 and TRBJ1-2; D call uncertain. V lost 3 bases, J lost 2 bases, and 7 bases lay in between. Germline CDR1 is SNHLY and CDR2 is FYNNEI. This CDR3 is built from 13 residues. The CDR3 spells CASSEGKNYGYTF. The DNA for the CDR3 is TGTGCCAGCAGTGAGGGCAAGAACTATGGCTACACCTTC.

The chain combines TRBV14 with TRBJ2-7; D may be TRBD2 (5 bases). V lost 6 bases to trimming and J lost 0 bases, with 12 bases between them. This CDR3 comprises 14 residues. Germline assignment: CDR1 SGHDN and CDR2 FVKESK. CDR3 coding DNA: TGTGCCAGCAGGGACTCAGCCCGCTCCTACGAGCAGTACTTC. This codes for CASRDSARSYEQYF.

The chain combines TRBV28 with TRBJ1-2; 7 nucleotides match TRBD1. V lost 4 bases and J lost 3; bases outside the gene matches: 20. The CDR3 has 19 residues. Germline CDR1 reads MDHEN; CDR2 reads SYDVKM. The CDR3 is CASSWNRKLQGREDYGYTF. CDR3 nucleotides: TGTGCCAGCAGTTGGAATAGAAAACTACAGGGGCGAGAAGACTATGGCTACACCTTC.